What follows describes a single TCR beta chain. The data originate from a study of T-cell memory formation after mild COVID-19. There are 14 residues in the CDR3. The germline V and J ends were trimmed by 11 bases and 2 bases, with 17 bases remaining between them. Germline V gene data show CDR1 as MNHNS and CDR2 as SASEGT. 5'RACE with constant-segment primers built TCRalpha and TCRbeta cDNA libraries with UMIs. TCRdb re-analysed the 5' RACE reads in MiXCR, keeping a single row per CDR3 protein. The table includes about 610,000 distinct CDR3 sequences, around 16% detected once. The sequenced material came from PBMCs or a T cell subset sorted from them (not recorded which). The chain employs TRBV6-1 and TRBJ2-3, with D hard to call. The clonotype originates from an adult woman who had mild COVID-19 (a few samples of this study predate the infection). Cell type and time point are not known. Written as DNA, the CDR3 is TGTGCCGGCGGAAGAGGTTCTTCCACAGATACGCAGTATTTT. Residues: CAGGRGSSTDTQYF.